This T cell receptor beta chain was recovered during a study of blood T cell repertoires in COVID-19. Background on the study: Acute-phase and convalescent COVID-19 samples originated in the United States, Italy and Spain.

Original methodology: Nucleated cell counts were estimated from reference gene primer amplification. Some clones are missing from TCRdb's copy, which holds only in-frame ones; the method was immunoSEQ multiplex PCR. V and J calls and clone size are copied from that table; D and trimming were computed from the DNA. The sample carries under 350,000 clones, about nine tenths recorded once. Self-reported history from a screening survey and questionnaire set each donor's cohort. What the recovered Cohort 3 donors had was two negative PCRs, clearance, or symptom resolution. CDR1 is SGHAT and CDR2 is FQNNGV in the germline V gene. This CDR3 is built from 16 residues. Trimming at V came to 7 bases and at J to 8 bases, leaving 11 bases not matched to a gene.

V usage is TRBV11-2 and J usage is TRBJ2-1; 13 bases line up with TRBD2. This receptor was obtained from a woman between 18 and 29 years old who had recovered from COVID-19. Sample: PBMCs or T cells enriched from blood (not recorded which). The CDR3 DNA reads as TGTGCCAGCACCGATCTAGGGACTAGCGGGGTAGATGAGCAGTTCTTC. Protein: CASTDLGTSGVDEQFF.